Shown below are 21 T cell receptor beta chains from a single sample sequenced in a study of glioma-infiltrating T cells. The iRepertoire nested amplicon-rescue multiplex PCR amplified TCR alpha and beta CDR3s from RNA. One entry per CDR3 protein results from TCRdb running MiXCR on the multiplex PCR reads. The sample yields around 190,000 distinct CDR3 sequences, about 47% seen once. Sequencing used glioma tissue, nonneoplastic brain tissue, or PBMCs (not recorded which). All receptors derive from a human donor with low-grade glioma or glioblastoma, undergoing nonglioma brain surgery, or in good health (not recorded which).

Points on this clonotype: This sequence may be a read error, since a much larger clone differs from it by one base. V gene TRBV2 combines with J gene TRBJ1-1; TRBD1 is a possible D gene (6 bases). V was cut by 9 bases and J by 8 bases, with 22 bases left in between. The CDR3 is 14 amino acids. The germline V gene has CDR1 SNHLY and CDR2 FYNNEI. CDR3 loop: CARSPGHLPPEAFF. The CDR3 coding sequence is TGTGCCAGAAGTCCGGGACACTTACCCCCCGAAGCTTTCTTT. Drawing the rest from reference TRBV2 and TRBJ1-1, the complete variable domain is EPEVTQTPSHQVTQMGQEVILRCVPISNHLYFYWYRQILGQKVEFLVSFYNNEISEKSEIFDDQFSVERPDGSNFTLKIRSTKLEDSAMYFCARSPGHLPPEAFFGQGTRLTVV.

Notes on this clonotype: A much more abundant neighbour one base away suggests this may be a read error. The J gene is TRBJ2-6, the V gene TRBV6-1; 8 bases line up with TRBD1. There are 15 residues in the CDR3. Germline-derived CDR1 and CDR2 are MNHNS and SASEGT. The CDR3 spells CASTRTGTGANALTF. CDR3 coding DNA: TGTGCCAGCACCCGGACAGGGACTGGGGCCAACGCCCTGACTTTC.

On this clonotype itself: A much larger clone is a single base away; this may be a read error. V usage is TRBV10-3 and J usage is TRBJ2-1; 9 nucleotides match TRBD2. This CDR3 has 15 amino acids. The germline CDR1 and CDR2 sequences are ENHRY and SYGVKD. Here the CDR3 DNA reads TGTGCCACAACGGTTGGGCTAGCGGGGAGCAATGAGAAGTTCTTC. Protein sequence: CATTVGLAGSNEKFF.

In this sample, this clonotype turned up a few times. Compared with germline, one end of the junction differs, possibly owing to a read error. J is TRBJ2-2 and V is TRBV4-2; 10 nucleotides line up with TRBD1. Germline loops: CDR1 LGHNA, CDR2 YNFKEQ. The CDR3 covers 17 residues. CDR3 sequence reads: CASSLRPGQGDTGELFF. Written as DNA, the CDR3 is TGTGCCAGCAGCCTCCGACCCGGACAGGGGGACACCGGTGAGCTGTTTTTT.

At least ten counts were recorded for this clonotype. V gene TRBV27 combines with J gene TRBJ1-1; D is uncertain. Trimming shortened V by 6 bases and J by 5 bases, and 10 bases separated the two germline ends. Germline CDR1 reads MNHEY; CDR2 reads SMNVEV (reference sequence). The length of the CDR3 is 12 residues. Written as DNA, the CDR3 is TGTGCCAGCAGACCACGAGGGACTGAAGCTTTCTTT. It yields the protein CASRPRGTEAFF.

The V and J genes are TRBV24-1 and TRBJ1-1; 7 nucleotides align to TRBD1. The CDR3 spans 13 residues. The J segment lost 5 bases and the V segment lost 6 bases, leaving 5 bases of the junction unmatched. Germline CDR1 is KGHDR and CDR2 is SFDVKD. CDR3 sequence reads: CATSTGVRTEAFF. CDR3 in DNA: TGTGCCACCAGTACAGGGGTTAGGACTGAAGCTTTCTTT.

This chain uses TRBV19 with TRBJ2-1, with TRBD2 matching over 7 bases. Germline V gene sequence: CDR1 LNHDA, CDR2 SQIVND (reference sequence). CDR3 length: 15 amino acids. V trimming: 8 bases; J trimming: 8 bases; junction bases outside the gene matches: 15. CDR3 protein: CASSAGLRKIDEQFF. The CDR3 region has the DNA TGTGCCAGTTCAGCGGGACTCCGGAAGATCGATGAGCAGTTCTTC.

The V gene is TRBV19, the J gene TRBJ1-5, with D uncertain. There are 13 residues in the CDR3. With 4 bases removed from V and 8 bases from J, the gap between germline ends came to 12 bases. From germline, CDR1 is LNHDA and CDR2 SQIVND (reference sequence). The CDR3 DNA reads TGTGCCAGTAGTAGCCGGGAGGGCAAGCCCCAGCATTTT. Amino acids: CASSSREGKPQHF.

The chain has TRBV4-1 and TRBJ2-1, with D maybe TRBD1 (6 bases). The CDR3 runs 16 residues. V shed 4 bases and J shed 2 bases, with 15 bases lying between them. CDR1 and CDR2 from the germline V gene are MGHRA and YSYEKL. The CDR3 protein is CASSRPGTLTYNEQFF. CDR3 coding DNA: TGCGCCAGCAGCCGCCCCGGGACATTGACCTACAATGAGCAGTTCTTC.

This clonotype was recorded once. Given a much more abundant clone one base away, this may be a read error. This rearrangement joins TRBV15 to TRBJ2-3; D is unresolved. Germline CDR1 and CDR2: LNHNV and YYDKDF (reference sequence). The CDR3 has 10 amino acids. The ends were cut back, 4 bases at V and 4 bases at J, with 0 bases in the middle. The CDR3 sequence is CATSTDTQYF. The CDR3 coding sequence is TGTGCCACCAGCACAGATACGCAGTATTTT. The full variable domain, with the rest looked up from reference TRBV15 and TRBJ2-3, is DAMVIQNPRYQVTQFGKPVTLSCSQTLNHNVMYWYQQKSSQAPKLLFHYYDKDFNNEADTPDNFQSRRPNTSFCFLDIRSPGLGDTAMYLCATSTDTQYFGPGTRLTVL.

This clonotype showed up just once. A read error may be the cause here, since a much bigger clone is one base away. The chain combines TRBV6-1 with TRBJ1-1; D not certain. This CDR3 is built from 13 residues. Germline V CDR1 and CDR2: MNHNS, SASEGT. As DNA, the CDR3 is TGTGCCATCAGTGCTAAGGACAACACTGAAGCTTTCTTT. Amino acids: CAISAKDNTEAFF.

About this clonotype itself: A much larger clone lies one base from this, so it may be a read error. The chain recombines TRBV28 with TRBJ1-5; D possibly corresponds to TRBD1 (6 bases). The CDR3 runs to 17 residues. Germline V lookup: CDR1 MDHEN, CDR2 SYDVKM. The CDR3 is CASSFIRGSYSNHPQHF. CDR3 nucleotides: TGTGCCAGCAGTTTTATTAGGGGGTCATATAGCAATCACCCCCAGCATTTT.

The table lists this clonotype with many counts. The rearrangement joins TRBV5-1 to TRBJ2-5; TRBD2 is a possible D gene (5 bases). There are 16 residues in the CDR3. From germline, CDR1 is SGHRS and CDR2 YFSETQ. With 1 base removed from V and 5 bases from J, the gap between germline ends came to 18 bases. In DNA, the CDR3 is TGCGCCAGCAGCTTGTTGGCAGCTCGAGGGAGTGAGACCCAGTACTTC. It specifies CASSLLAARGSETQYF.

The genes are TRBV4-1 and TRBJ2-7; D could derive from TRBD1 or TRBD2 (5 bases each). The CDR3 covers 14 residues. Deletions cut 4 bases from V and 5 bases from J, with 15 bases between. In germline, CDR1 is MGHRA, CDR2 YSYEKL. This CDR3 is CASSRVGAENEQYF. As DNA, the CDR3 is TGCGCCAGCAGCCGAGTCGGGGCGGAAAACGAGCAGTACTTC.

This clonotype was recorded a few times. The CDR3: CATSDDRTSGSSEQFF. CDR3 sequence (DNA): TGTGCCACCAGTGATGACAGGACTAGCGGGAGTTCTGAGCAGTTCTTC. This chain joins TRBV24-1 and TRBJ2-1, with TRBD2 matching 13 bases. This CDR3 contains 16 residues. V was clipped by 3 bases and J by 9 bases; unmatched bases: 7. CDR1 and CDR2 from the germline V gene are KGHDR and SFDVKD.

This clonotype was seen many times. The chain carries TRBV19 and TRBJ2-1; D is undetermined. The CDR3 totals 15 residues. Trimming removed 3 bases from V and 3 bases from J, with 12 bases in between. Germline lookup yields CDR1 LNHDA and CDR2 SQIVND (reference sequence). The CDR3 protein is CASSIYSSGYNEQFF. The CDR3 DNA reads TGTGCCAGTAGTATTTACTCATCGGGCTACAATGAGCAGTTCTTC.

This CDR3 is CASSLRTGVGDEKLFF. CDR3 nucleotides: TGTGCCAGCAGCTTACGAACAGGGGTAGGGGACGAAAAACTGTTTTTT. This rearrangement joins TRBV7-9 to TRBJ1-4; TRBD1 matches at 7 bases. Germline CDR1 and CDR2: SEHNR and FQNEAQ (reference sequence). The ends lost 2 bases at V and 8 bases at J; junction bases unmatched: 11. CDR3 length: 16 residues.

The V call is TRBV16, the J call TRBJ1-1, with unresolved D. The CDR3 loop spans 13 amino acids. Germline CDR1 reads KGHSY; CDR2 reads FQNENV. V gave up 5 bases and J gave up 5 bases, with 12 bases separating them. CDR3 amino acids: CASSARRVTEAFF. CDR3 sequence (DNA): TGTGCCAGCAGCGCAAGACGGGTTACTGAAGCTTTCTTT.

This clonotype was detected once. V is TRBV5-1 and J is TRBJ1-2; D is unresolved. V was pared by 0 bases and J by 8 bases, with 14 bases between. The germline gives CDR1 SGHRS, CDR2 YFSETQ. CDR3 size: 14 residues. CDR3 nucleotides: TGCGCCAGCAGCTTGGATTCGGGATCGGAGGGCTACACCTTC. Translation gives CASSLDSGSEGYTF.

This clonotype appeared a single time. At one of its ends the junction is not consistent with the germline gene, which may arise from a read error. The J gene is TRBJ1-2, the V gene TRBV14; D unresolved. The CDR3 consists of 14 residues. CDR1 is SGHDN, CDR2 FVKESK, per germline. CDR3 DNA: TGTGCCAGCAGCCAAATGTCCGGCGGATATGGCTGCACCTTC. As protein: CASSQMSGGYGCTF.

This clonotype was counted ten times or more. The CDR3 sequence is CASSFSGRWNEQFF. CDR3 bases: TGTGCCAGCAGTTTTAGCGGGAGGTGGAATGAGCAGTTCTTC. The chain couples TRBV28 to TRBJ2-1; TRBD2 agrees at 10 bases. CDR1 and CDR2 (germline): MDHEN, SYDVKM. The CDR3 extends over 14 amino acids. The V and J ends lost 3 bases and 7 bases, in that order; junction bases with no gene match: 3.